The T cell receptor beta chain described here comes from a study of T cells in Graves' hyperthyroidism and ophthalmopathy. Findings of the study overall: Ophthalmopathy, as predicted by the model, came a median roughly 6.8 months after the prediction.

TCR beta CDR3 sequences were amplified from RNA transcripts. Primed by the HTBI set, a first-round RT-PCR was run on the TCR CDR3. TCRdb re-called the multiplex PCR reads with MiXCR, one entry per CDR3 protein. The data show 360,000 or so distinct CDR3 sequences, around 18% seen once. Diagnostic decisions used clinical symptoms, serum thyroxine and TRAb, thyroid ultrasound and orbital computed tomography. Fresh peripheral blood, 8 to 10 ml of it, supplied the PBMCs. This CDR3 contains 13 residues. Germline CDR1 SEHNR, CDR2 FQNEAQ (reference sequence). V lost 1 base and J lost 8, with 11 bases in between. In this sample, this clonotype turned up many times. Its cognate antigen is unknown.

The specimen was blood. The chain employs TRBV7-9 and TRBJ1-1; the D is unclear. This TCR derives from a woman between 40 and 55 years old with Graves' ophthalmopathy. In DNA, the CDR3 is TGTGCCAGCAGCTTAGTGGCTGGGGTAGAAGCTTTCTTT. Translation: CASSLVAGVEAFF.